The 4 T cell receptor beta chains in this list originate from one sample, sequenced in a study of T-cell reconstitution after alpha-beta-depleted transplantation in children (TCRdb year 2016). Receptor libraries were prepared by PCR. This sample was sequenced with an Illumina HiSeq 2500. Molecular barcoding was employed in the preparation of TCR libraries, with unique molecular identifiers being used to normalize TCRbeta repertoire quantification. TCRdb took the public reads, trimmed them with fastp at Q25, ran MiXCR for clone calling and kept in-frame beta chains. CDR3 protein sequences are deduplicated, and each keeps its most common genes and DNA. Recorded for this sample are 490,000 or so distinct CDR3 sequences; 8% to 11% of them occurred a single time. The top ten hold roughly 2% of the sample. The sample's treatment or condition label is to be understood as: allogeneic hematopoietic cell transplantation with graft depleted of TCRalphabeta T cells and CD19 B cells.

The sample in question was PBMCs, obtained before TCRalphabeta/CD19-depleted stem cell transplant. Receptor source: a child under 10 years old with inherited bone marrow failure, due to receive a stem cell transplant.

To note about this clonotype: This may be a read error, as it is one base from a much larger clone. The chain carries TRBV28 and TRBJ2-7; D is possibly TRBD1 or TRBD2 (5 bases each). V lost 7 bases and J 3 bases, leaving 22 bases between the germline ends. The CDR3 has 16 residues. Germline CDR1 is MDHEN and CDR2 is SYDVKM. The CDR3 protein is CASTLRSPGPHYEQYF. DNA of the CDR3: TGTGCCAGCACTCTCCGATCTCCGGGACCACACTACGAGCAGTACTTC.

This clonotype was recorded at least ten times. The rearrangement links TRBV28 to TRBJ2-6; D is undetermined. The CDR3 runs to 14 residues. V lost 3 bases and J lost 1, with 4 bases in between. Germline V gene sequence: CDR1 MDHEN, CDR2 SYDVKM. CDR3 sequence reads: CASSFVSGANVLTF. The CDR3 DNA reads as TGTGCCAGCAGTTTTGTTTCTGGGGCCAACGTCCTGACTTTC.

In this sample, this clonotype turned up many times. No conserved phenylalanine or tryptophan is present at the end of the CDR3, so a read error is the likely explanation. The chain combines TRBV7-6 with TRBJ2-3, with 8 bases lining up with TRBD2. The V gene's germline CDR1 is SGHVS and CDR2 FNYEAQ. Losses at the gene ends were 5 bases for V and 10 bases for J; bases not matched to a gene: 5. CDR3 length equals 12 residues. This CDR3 is CASSPGLAAQYI. The CDR3 bases are TGTGCCAGCAGCCCTGGACTAGCTGCGCAGTATATT.

This clonotype was picked up many times. The CDR3 sequence: CSVLSIRGPLYDEQFF. Written as DNA, the CDR3 is TGCAGCGTTCTCTCAATCAGGGGCCCTCTGTATGATGAGCAGTTCTTC. The rearrangement uses TRBV29-1 and TRBJ2-1; a possible D gene is TRBD1 (6 bases). The CDR3 has 16 residues. V lost 5 bases and J lost 8, with 25 bases in between. CDR1 and CDR2 from the germline V gene are SQVTM and ANQGSEA.